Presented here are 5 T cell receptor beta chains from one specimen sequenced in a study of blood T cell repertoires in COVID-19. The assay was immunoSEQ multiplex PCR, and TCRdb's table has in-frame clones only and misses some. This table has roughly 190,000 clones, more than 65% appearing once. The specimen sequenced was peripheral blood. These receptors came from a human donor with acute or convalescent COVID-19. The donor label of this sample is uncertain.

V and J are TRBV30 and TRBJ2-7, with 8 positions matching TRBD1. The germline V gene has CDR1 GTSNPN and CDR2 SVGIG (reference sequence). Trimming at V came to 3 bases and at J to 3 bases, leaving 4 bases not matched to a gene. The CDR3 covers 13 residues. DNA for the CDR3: TGTGCCTGGAGCTCAGGGGGCATCTACGAGCAGTACTTC. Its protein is CAWSSGGIYEQYF. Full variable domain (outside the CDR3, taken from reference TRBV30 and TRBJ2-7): SQTIHQWPATLVQPVGSPLSLECTVEGTSNPNLYWYRQAAGRGLQLLFYSVGIGQISSEVPQNLSASRPQDRQFILSSKKLLLSDSGFYLCAWSSGGIYEQYFGPGTRLTVT.

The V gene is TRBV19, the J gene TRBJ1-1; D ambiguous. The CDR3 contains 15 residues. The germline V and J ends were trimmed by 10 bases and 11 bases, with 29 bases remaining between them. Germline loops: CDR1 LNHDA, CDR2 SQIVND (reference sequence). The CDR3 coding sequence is TGTGCCACCGGACTATCCCCAACTTCTCAAAGGGTGGCTTTCTTT. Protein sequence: CATGLSPTSQRVAFF.

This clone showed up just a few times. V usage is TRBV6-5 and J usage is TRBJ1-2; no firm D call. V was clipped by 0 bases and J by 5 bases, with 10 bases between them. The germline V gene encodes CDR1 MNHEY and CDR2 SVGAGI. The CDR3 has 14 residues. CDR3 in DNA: TGTGCCAGCAGTTACTCGCCCGGAGGGTATGGCTACACCTTC. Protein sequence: CASSYSPGGYGYTF.

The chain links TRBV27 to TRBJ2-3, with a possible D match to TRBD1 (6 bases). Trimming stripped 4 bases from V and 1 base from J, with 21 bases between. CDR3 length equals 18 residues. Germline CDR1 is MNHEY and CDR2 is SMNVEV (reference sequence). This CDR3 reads CASSSRGWSVGGTDTQYF. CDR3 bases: TGTGCCAGCAGTTCCAGGGGTTGGAGTGTAGGGGGCACAGATACGCAGTATTTT.

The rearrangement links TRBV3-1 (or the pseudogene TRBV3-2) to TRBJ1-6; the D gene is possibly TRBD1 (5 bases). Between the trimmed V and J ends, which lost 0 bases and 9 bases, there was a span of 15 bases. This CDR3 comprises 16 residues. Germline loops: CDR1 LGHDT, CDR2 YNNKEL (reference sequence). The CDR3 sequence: CASSQDRQGVRSPLHF. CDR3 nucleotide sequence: TGTGCCAGCAGCCAAGATCGTCAGGGTGTGCGTTCACCCCTCCACTTT.